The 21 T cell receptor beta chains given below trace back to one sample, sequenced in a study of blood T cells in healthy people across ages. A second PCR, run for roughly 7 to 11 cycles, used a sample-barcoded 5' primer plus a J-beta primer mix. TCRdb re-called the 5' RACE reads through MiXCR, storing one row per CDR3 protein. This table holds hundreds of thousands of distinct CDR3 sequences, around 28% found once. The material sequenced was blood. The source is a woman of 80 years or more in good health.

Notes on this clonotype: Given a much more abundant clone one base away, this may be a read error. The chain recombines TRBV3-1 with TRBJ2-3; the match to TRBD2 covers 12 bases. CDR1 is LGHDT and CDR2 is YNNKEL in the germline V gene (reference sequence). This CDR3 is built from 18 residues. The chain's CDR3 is CASSPQRLAGAVTDTRYF. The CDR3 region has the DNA TGTGCCAGCAGCCCTCAGCGACTAGCGGGGGCCGTCACAGATACGCGGTATTTT.

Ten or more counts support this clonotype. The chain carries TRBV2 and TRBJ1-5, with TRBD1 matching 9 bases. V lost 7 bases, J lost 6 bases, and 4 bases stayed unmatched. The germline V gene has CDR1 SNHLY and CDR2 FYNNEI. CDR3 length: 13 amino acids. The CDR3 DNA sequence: TGTGCCAGCATGGGGACAGGGAGTCAGCCCCAGCATTTT. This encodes CASMGTGSQPQHF.

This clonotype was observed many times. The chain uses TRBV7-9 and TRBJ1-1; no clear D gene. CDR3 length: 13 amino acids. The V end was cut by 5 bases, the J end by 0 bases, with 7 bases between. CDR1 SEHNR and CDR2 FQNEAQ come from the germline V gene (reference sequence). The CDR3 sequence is CASSAMMNTEAFF. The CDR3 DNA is TGTGCCAGCAGCGCGATGATGAACACTGAAGCTTTCTTT.

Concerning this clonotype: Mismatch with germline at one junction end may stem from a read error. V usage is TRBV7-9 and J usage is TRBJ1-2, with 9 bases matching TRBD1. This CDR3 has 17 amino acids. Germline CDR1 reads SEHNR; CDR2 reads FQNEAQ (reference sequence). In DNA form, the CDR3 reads TGTGCCAGCAGCCTTGGGACAGGGAAAGGGCTCACCTATGGCTGCACCTTC. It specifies CASSLGTGKGLTYGCTF.

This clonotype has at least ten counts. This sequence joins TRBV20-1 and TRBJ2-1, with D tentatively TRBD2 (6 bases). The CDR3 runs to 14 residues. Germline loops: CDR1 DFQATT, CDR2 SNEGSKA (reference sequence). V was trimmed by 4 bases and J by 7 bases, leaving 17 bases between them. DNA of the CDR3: TGCAGTGCTAAGCTCCGGGACTCCTTTAATGAGCAGTTCTTC. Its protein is CSAKLRDSFNEQFF.

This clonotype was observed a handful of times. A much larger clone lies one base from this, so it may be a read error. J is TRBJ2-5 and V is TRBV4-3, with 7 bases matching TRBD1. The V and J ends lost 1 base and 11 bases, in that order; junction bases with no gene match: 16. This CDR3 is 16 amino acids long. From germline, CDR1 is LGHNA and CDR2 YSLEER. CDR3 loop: CASSQVIGTVYNEQYF. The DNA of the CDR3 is TGCGCCAGCAGCCAAGTTATTGGGACAGTATACAATGAGCAGTACTTC.

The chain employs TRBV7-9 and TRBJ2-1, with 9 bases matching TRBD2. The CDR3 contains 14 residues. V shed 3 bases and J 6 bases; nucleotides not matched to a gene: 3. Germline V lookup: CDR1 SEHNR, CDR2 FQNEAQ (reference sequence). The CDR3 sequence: CASSFLTSGNEQFF. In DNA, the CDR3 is TGTGCCAGCAGCTTCCTGACTAGCGGCAATGAGCAGTTCTTC.

The CDR3, as DNA: TGTGCCAGCAGCCCCGGGACTAGCGGGACGGTGCAGTACTTC. It is translated as CASSPGTSGTVQYF. The chain uses TRBV7-9 and TRBJ2-7; 13 bases are shared with TRBD2. The CDR3 covers 14 residues. The germline CDR1 and CDR2 sequences are SEHNR and FQNEAQ (reference sequence). Trimming removed 5 bases from V and 9 bases from J; junction bases left unmatched: 7.

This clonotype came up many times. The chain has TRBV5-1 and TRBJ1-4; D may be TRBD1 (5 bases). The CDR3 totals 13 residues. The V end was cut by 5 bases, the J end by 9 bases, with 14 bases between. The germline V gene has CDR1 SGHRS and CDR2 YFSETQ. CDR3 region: CASRPDRQQKLFF. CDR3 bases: TGCGCCAGCAGACCCGACAGACAGCAAAAACTGTTTTTT.

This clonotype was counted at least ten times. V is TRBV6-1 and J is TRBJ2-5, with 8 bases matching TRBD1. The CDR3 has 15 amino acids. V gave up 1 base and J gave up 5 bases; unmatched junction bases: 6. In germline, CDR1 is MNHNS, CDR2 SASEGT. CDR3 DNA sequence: TGTGCCAGCAGTGAAGAAGGACAGGGATGGGAGACCCAGTACTTC. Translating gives CASSEEGQGWETQYF.

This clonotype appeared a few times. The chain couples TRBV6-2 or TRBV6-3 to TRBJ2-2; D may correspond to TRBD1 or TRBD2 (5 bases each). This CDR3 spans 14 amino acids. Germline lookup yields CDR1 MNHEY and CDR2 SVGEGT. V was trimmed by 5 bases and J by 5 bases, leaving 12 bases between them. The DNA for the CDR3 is TGTGCCAGCAGTCCAGGGTCGGGGACCGGGGAGCTGTTTTTT. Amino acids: CASSPGSGTGELFF.

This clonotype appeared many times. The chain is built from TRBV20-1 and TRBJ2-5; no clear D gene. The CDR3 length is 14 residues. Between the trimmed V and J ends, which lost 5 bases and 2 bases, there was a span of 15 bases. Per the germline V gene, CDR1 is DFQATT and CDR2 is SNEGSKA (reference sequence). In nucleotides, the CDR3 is TGCAGTGCTCCCCGATCGGTGTCTCAAGAGACCCAGTACTTC. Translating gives CSAPRSVSQETQYF.

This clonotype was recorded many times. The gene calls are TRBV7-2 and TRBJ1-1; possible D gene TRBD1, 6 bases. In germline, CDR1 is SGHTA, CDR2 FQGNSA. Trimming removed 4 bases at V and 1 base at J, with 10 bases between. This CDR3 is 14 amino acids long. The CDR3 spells CASSSSQGNTEAFF. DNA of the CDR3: TGTGCCAGCAGCTCCTCACAGGGGAACACTGAAGCTTTCTTT.

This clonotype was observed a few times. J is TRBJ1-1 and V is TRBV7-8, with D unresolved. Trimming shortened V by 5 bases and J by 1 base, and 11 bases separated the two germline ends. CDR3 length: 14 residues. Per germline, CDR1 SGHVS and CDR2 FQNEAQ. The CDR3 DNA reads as TGTGCCAGCAGCACAACCCCACAGAACACTGAAGCTTTCTTT. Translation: CASSTTPQNTEAFF.

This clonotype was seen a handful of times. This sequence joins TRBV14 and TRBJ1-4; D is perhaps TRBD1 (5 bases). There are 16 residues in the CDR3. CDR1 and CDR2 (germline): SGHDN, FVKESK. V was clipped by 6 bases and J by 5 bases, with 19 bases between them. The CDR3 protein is CASRRSSGLWNEKLFF. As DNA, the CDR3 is TGTGCCAGCAGGCGCTCTTCGGGACTCTGGAATGAAAAACTGTTTTTT. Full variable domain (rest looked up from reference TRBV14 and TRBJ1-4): EAGVTQFPSHSVIEKGQTVTLRCDPISGHDNLYWYRRVMGKEIKFLLHFVKESKQDESGMPNNRFLAERTGGTYSTLKVQPAELEDSGVYFCASRRSSGLWNEKLFFGSGTQLSVL.

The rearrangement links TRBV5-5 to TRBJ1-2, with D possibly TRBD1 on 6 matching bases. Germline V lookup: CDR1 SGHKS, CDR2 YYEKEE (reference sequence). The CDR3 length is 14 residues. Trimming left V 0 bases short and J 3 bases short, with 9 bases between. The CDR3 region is CASSLGTDYYGYTF. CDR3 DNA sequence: TGTGCCAGCAGCTTGGGGACAGACTACTATGGCTACACCTTC.

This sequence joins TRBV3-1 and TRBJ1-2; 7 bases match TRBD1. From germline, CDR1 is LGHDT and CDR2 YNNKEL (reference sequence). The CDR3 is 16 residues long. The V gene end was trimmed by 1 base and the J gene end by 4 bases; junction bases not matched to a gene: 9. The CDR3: CASSQGSGGRGYGYTF. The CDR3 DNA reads TGTGCCAGCAGCCAAGGATCAGGGGGGCGCGGCTATGGCTACACCTTC.

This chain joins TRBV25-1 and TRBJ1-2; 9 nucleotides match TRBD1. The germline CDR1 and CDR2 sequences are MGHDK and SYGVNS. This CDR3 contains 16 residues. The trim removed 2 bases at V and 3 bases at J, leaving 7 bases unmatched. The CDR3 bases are TGTGCCAGCAGTGAAGGACAGGGGCGCCCCGACTATGGCTACACCTTC. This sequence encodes CASSEGQGRPDYGYTF.

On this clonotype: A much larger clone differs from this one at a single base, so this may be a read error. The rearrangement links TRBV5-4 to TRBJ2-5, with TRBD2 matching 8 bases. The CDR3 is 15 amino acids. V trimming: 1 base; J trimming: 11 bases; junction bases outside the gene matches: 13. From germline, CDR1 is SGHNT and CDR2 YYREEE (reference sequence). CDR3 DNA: TGTGCCAGCAGCTTGTTTAGCGGGGTGATTAATGAGCAGTACTTC. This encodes CASSLFSGVINEQYF.

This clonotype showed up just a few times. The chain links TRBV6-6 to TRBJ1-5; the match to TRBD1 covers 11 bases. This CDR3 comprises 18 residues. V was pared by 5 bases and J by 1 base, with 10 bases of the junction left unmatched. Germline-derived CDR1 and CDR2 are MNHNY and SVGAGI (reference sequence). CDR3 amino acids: CASSTPFWTGGSNQPQHF. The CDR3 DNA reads TGTGCCAGCAGTACGCCCTTCTGGACAGGGGGCAGCAATCAGCCCCAGCATTTT.

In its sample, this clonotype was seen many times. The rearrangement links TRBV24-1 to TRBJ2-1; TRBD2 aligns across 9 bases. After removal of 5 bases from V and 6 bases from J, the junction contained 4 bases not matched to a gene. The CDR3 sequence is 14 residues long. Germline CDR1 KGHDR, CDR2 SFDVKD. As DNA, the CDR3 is TGTGCCACCAGTGCCCAGCGGGGGGCCAATGAGCAGTTCTTC. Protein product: CATSAQRGANEQFF.